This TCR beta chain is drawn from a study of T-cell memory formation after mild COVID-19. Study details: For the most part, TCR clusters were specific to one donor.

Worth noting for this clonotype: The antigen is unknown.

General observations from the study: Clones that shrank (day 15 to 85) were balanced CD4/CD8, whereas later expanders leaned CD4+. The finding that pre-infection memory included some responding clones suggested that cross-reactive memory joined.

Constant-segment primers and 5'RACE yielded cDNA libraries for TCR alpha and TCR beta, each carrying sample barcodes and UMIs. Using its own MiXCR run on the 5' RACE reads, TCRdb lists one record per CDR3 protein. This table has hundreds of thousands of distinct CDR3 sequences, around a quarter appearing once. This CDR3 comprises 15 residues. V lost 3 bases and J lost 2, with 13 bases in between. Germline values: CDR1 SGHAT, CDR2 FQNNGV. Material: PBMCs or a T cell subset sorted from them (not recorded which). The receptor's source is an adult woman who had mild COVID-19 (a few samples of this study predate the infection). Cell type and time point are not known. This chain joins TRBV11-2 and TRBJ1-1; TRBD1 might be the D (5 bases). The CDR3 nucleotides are TGTGCCAGCAGCTTGCAGGGTACCTCCAACACTGAAGCTTTCTTT. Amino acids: CASSLQGTSNTEAFF.